The 13 T cell receptor beta chains listed next were all sequenced from one sample in a study of T cell responses to AZD1222 COVID-19 vaccine. Here immunoSEQ multiplex PCR was the method, and the copy in TCRdb shows in-frame clones only, minus some. The sample has 94,000 or so clones; about 89% are singletons. Specimen: peripheral blood, collected on day 0 of AZD1222 vaccination. Receptors were obtained from an adult in good health.

This clone was detected once. Here the CDR3 reads CASSPLEDSNQPQHF. The CDR3 DNA sequence: TGTGCCAGCAGTCCGCTGGAAGATAGCAATCAGCCCCAGCATTTT. V and J are TRBV6-2 or TRBV6-3 and TRBJ1-5; D gene unclear. The CDR3 has 15 amino acids. Per germline, CDR1 MNHEY and CDR2 SVGEGT. The germline V and J ends were trimmed by 5 bases and 0 bases, with 11 bases remaining between them.

The J gene is TRBJ1-5, the V gene TRBV5-1; TRBD1 matches at 7 bases. The CDR3 loop spans 15 amino acids. Germline CDR1 SGHRS, CDR2 YFSETQ. V trimming: 3 bases; J trimming: 6 bases; junction bases outside the gene matches: 9. In DNA, the CDR3 is TGCGCCAGCAGCTCCTCGCCAGGGGGGGGTCAGCCCCAGCATTTT. The encoded protein is CASSSSPGGGQPQHF.

The rearrangement joins TRBV2 to TRBJ1-5; 7 nucleotides align to TRBD1. The CDR3 has 16 amino acids. Germline loops: CDR1 SNHLY, CDR2 FYNNEI. The trim removed 2 bases at V and 1 base at J, leaving 5 bases unmatched. Here the CDR3 reads CASSERQGVSNQPQHF. In nucleotides, the CDR3 is TGTGCCAGCAGTGAAAGGCAGGGGGTAAGCAATCAGCCCCAGCATTTT.

The CDR3 is CASSQEPRIGGISEKLFF. Here the CDR3 DNA reads TGTGCCAGCAGCCAAGAGCCACGGATTGGGGGTATAAGTGAAAAACTGTTTTTT. The chain links TRBV3-1 (or the pseudogene TRBV3-2) to TRBJ1-4; a weak D match, TRBD1 (5 bases). Trimming cost V 0 bases and J 7 bases, with 21 bases left between them. CDR1 is LGHDT, CDR2 YNNKEL, per germline (reference sequence). The CDR3 loop spans 18 amino acids.

The rearrangement joins TRBV7-3 to TRBJ2-3, with 9 bases matching TRBD2. Germline V gives CDR1 SGHTA, CDR2 FQGTGA. This CDR3 has 15 amino acids. The J segment lost 3 bases and the V segment lost 2 bases, leaving 3 bases of the junction unmatched. The CDR3 bases are TGTGCCAGCAGCTTACTAGCGGGGACGACAGATACGCAGTATTTT. Its translation is CASSLLAGTTDTQYF. Using reference TRBV7-3 and TRBJ2-3 for the parts outside the CDR3, the full variable domain is GAGVSQTPSNKVTEKGKYVELRCDPISGHTALYWYRQSLGQGPEFLIYFQGTGAADDSGLPNDRFFAVRPEGSVSTLKIQRTERGDSAVYLCASSLLAGTTDTQYFGPGTRLTVL.

This clone has a handful of counts. The gene calls are TRBV7-2 and TRBJ1-1; no clear D gene. The germline V gene encodes CDR1 SGHTA and CDR2 FQGNSA. Trimming removed 1 base from V and 1 base from J, with 7 bases in between. The CDR3 extends over 14 amino acids. The CDR3 sequence: CASSLVGSNTEAFF. DNA for the CDR3: TGTGCCAGCAGCTTAGTCGGGTCGAACACTGAAGCTTTCTTT.

The chain is built from TRBV11-3 and TRBJ2-1; perhaps TRBD2 as D (5 bases). There are 13 residues in the CDR3. CDR1 is SGHNT, CDR2 YENEEA, per germline. V lost 1 base, J lost 10 bases, and 11 bases lay in between. CDR3 amino acids: CASSLGTAREQFF. Written as DNA, the CDR3 is TGTGCCAGCAGCTTAGGGACTGCGCGCGAGCAGTTCTTC.

The chain links TRBV2 to TRBJ1-1, with TRBD1 as a possible D gene (5 bases). Germline-derived CDR1 and CDR2 are SNHLY and FYNNEI. The CDR3 is made up of 13 amino acids. V was pared by 6 bases and J by 3 bases, with 11 bases between. CDR3 in amino acids: CASRTEGDTEAFF. CDR3 nucleotides: TGTGCCAGCAGGACAGAGGGAGACACTGAAGCTTTCTTT.

The V call is TRBV27, the J call TRBJ2-7, with D maybe TRBD1 (5 bases). V shed 6 bases and J shed 4 bases, with 16 bases lying between them. Germline lookup yields CDR1 MNHEY and CDR2 SMNVEV (reference sequence). The CDR3 extends over 14 amino acids. CDR3 protein: CASSWGVSGYEQYF. The CDR3 DNA reads TGTGCCAGCAGCTGGGGCGTCTCGGGTTACGAGCAGTACTTC.

The chain couples TRBV19 to TRBJ2-3; 11 bases match TRBD2. The V segment lost 4 bases and the J segment 0 bases; nucleotides outside the gene matches: 6. CDR1 and CDR2 from the germline V gene are LNHDA and SQIVND (reference sequence). The CDR3 loop spans 17 amino acids. The CDR3 sequence is CASSKGTSGSSTDTQYF. The CDR3 DNA follows: TGTGCCAGTAGTAAGGGGACTAGCGGATCTAGCACAGATACGCAGTATTTT.

V usage is TRBV23-1 and J usage is TRBJ2-7; D is possibly TRBD1 (6 bases). TRBV23-1 is an ORF; its function is uncertain. Trimming took 3 bases from V and 3 from J, leaving 18 bases between them. The CDR3 contains 16 residues. CDR3 DNA: TGCGCCAGCAGTCATCCCCTTTTAGCAGGGGACTACGAGCAGTACTTC. It yields the protein CASSHPLLAGDYEQYF.

A word on this clone: The same CDR3 is also encoded by other DNA sequences in this sample. The chain joins TRBV28 to TRBJ1-3, with TRBD1 as a possible D gene (6 bases). Germline CDR1 MDHEN, CDR2 SYDVKM. The V gene lost 2 bases and the J gene lost 0 bases, with 11 bases spanning the gap. The CDR3 runs 16 residues. CDR3 protein: CASSLPGQRSGNTIYF. The CDR3 DNA is TGTGCCAGCAGTTTACCGGGACAACGCTCTGGAAACACCATATATTTT.

The rearrangement joins TRBV30 to TRBJ1-4; D is unclear. The germline V gene has CDR1 GTSNPN and CDR2 SVGIG (reference sequence). The CDR3 runs 12 residues. V lost 4 bases to trimming and J lost 5 bases, with 8 bases between them. DNA of the CDR3: TGTGCCTGGAAGGGTAGGAATGAAAAACTGTTTTTT. Translation gives CAWKGRNEKLFF. Combining the CDR3 with reference TRBV30 and TRBJ1-4 gives the whole variable domain SQTIHQWPATLVQPVGSPLSLECTVEGTSNPNLYWYRQAAGRGLQLLFYSVGIGQISSEVPQNLSASRPQDRQFILSSKKLLLSDSGFYLCAWKGRNEKLFFGSGTQLSVL.